The rows below give T cell receptor beta chains drawn from one sample of a study of OX40 agonist ivuxolimab in advanced cancers. Clones were read by immunoSEQ multiplex PCR, and TCRdb kept only the in-frame ones, dropping some. The sample lists over 45,000 clones; around 84% were seen once. The source was CD4+ or CD8+ T cells sorted from blood, collected in a trial of the OX40 agonist ivuxolimab. The receptors derive from an adult with an advanced solid tumor such as melanoma, head and neck, liver or kidney cancer. Both conserved end residues are part of each CDR3.

TRBJ1-5,TRBV2,CASRASHSGGQPQHF
TRBJ2-2,TRBV9,CASSVGVEAGELFF
TRBJ1-1,TRBV5-1,CASSLAPANTEAFF
TRBJ2-2,TRBV12-5,CASGLGDSRGELFF
TRBJ2-1,TRBV5-1,CASSQRLSSYNEQFF
TRBJ2-7,TRBV7-8,CASSLYRGPYEQYF
TRBJ2-5,TRBV29-1,CSVAGTYKETQYF
TRBJ1-5,TRBV4-1,CASSQITGQGGNQPQHF
TRBJ2-5,TRBV7-9,CASSLAGARETQYF
TRBJ1-2,TRBV5-1,CASSPGQTYGYTF
TRBJ2-7,TRBV14,CASSKLDRGEQYF
TRBJ1-4,TRBV9,CASSVGLGSATNEKLFF
TRBJ1-1,TRBV19,CASSSPTGGARSAFF
TRBJ1-1,TRBV5-4,CASEDRVSEAFF
TRBJ2-7,TRBV7-2,CAGRRGSREEQYF
TRBJ2-2,TRBV7-2,CASSARIIWANTGELFF
TRBJ2-3,TRBV29-1,CSVEALADGGADTQYF
TRBJ1-1,TRBV18,CASSPQGAGGLLEAFF
TRBJ2-5,TRBV7-2,CASSPRAGRVQETQYF
TRBJ1-1,TRBV6-5,CASRVGQGFSEAFF
TRBJ2-2,TRBV11-3,CASSFGGHPNTGELFF
TRBJ1-4,TRBV4-2,CASSQEGGTANEKLFF
TRBJ2-5,TRBV7-8,CASSSLETRGGVVTQYF
TRBJ2-3,TRBV11-2,CASSLLPGEENTQYF
TRBJ2-7,TRBV7-3,CASGRDYSYEQYF
TRBJ1-5,TRBV30,CAWNGQGRNQPQHF
TRBJ2-3,TRBV7-9,CASSARYVTDTQYF
TRBJ2-5,TRBV7-9,CASSSFSGLQGETQYF
TRBJ2-2,TRBV5-1,CASSWAGASTGELFF
TRBJ1-5,TRBV6-4,CASKLTGVNQPQHF
TRBJ2-6,TRBV7-3,CASSLMGTGANVLTF
TRBJ2-1,TRBV5-1,CASSVRVSYNEQFF
TRBJ1-3,TRBV25-1,CASSELGGAGNTIYF
TRBJ1-5,TRBV11-2,CASSLAGGRNNQPQHF
TRBJ1-5,TRBV19,CASTKYPAGQVGQPQHF
TRBJ2-7,TRBV4-1,CASSQGLIGEQYF
TRBJ1-2,TRBV5-6,CASSSFYGYTF
TRBJ1-1,TRBV6-1,CASRRIENTEAFF
TRBJ2-3,TRBV7-9,CASWGGSTDTQYF
TRBJ2-7,TRBV6-5,CASSYSRAPREQYF
TRBJ1-1,TRBV6-1,CASSEQGRGLGEAFF
TRBJ2-5,TRBV18,CASSRSTGETQYF
TRBJ2-7,TRBV7-2,CASSIQLAYEQYF
TRBJ2-7,TRBV4-2,CASSQSPTQGSGEQYF
TRBJ2-5,TRBV6-1,CASTLQGAQETQYF
TRBJ1-2,TRBV6-5,CASRQGHGYTF
TRBJ1-2,TRBV18,CASSDRDRGNYGYTF
TRBJ2-3,TRBV6-1,CASHSGGSVDTQYF
TRBJ1-3,TRBV6-1,CASMIEDSGNTIYF
TRBJ2-1,TRBV5-1,CASSPIAGSYNEQFF
TRBJ2-3,TRBV7-2,CASSAGGRTDTQYF
TRBJ1-5,TRBV12-5,CASGPNSNQPQHF
TRBJ2-1,TRBV12-5,CASGLEVGEQFF